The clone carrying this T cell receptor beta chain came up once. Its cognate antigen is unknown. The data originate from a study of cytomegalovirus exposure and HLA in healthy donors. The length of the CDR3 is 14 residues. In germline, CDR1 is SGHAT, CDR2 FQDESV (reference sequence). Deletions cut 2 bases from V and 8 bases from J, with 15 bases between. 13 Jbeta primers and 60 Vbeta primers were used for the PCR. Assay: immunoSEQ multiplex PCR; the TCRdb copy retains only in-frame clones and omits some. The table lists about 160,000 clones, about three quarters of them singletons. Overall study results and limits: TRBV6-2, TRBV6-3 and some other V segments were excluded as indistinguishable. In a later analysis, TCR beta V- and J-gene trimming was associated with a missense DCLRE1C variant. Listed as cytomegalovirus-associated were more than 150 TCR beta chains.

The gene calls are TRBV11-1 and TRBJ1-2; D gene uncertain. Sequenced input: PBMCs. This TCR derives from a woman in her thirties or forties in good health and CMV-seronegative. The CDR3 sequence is CASSLLGSGGGYTF. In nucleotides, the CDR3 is TGTGCCAGCAGCTTATTAGGGAGCGGCGGGGGCTACACCTTC.